Given below is one T cell receptor (beta chain) in context. This entry belongs to a study of blood T cell repertoires in COVID-19. The V and J ends lost 1 base and 1 base, in that order; junction bases with no gene match: 1. Germline CDR1 reads SEHNR; CDR2 reads FQNEAQ (reference sequence). The CDR3 has 15 residues. The protocol was immunoSEQ multiplex PCR, while the TCRdb copy is restricted to in-frame clones and leaves out a portion. Of 300,000 to 350,000 clones listed, around 85% were seen once; the top ten hold around 4.5%. Sequenced material: PBMCs or T cells enriched from blood (not recorded which). This clonotype was obtained from a woman aged 40 to 55 with acute COVID-19. The chain couples TRBV7-9 to TRBJ2-3; 8 nucleotides agree with TRBD1. As DNA, the CDR3 is TGTGCCAGCAGCTTAGGGGACAGGCGCACAGATACGCAGTATTTT. Amino acids: CASSLGDRRTDTQYF.